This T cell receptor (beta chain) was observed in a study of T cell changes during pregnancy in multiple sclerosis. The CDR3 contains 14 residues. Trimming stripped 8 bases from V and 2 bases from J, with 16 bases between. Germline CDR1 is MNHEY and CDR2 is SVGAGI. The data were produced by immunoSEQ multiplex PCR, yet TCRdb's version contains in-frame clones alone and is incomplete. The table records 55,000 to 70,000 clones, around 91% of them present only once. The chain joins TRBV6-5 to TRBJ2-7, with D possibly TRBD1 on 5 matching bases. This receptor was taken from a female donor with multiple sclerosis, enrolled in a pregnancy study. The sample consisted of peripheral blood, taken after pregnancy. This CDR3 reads CASSPVDSAYEQYF. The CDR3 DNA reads TGTGCCAGCTCGCCTGTCGACAGCGCCTACGAGCAGTACTTC.